The next 29 T cell receptor beta chains were all read from a single sample in a study of T cells in Graves' hyperthyroidism and ophthalmopathy. RNA transcripts were the template for amplifying TCR beta CDR3 regions. Using the HTBI primer set, a first-round RT-PCR was run on the TCR CDR3. MiXCR, applied by TCRdb to the multiplex PCR reads, yields one record per CDR3 protein. Of some 700,000 distinct CDR3 sequences detected, 15% to 20% appear once; the ten largest clones hold around 15%. The sample consisted of blood. The receptors shown here come from a man aged 50 to 59 with Graves' hyperthyroidism.

This clonotype was observed a handful of times. V usage is TRBV19 and J usage is TRBJ2-1, with D maybe TRBD2 (7 bases). Germline CDR1 reads LNHDA; CDR2 reads SQIVND (reference sequence). The CDR3 contains 14 residues. V lost 3 bases and J lost 12, with 18 bases in between. CDR3 region: CASSMGGPAPGQFF. The CDR3 DNA follows: TGTGCCAGTAGTATGGGGGGGCCGGCTCCGGGGCAGTTCTTC. Filled out from reference TRBV19 and TRBJ2-1, the complete variable domain reads DGGITQSPKYLFRKEGQNVTLSCEQNLNHDAMYWYRQDPGQGLRLIYYSQIVNDFQKGDIAEGYSVSREKKESFPLTVTSAQKNPTAFYLCASSMGGPAPGQFFGPGTRLTVL.

J is TRBJ2-1 and V is TRBV27, with 10 bases matching TRBD2. The CDR3 is made up of 16 amino acids. Germline V CDR1 and CDR2: MNHEY, SMNVEV (reference sequence). The V gene end was trimmed by 1 base and the J gene end by 9 bases; junction bases not matched to a gene: 9. CDR3 sequence reads: CASSLYGSGRSSEQFF. DNA of the CDR3: TGTGCCAGCAGTTTATATGGTAGCGGGAGGTCATCTGAGCAGTTCTTC.

This clonotype was detected ten times or more. The chain couples TRBV7-2 to TRBJ2-1; 7 bases are shared with TRBD1. V shed 5 bases, J shed 9 bases, and the junction held 10 bases outside the gene matches. The CDR3 consists of 14 residues. Germline-derived CDR1 and CDR2 are SGHTA and FQGNSA. CDR3 bases: TGTGCCAGCAGCCAACGACAGGGATTCAGTGAGCAGTTCTTC. Encoded protein: CASSQRQGFSEQFF. The variable domain in full, with the rest retrieved from reference TRBV7-2 and TRBJ2-1, is GAGVSQSPSNKVTEKGKDVELRCDPISGHTALYWYRQSLGQGLEFLIYFQGNSAPDKSGLPSDRFSAERTGGSVSTLTIQRTQQEDSAVYLCASSQRQGFSEQFFGPGTRLTVL.

This clonotype was counted ten times or more. The chain is built from TRBV3-1 and TRBJ1-1; no clear D gene. The V gene lost 1 base and the J gene lost 7 bases, with 7 bases spanning the gap. The CDR3 extends over 12 amino acids. CDR1 and CDR2 from the germline V gene are LGHDT and YNNKEL (reference sequence). The CDR3 loop reads CASSQGRNEAFF. Here the CDR3 DNA reads TGTGCCAGCAGCCAAGGCAGGAATGAAGCTTTCTTT.

This sequence joins TRBV7-2 and TRBJ1-2; D is ambiguous. In germline, CDR1 is SGHTA, CDR2 FQGNSA. The CDR3 runs to 15 residues. V was clipped by 0 bases and J by 4 bases, with 12 bases between them. The CDR3 sequence is CASSLAAEAFYGYTF. CDR3 in DNA: TGTGCCAGCAGCTTAGCGGCAGAAGCGTTCTATGGCTACACCTTC.

The chain couples TRBV4-3 to TRBJ1-2, with TRBD1 matching 10 bases. The CDR3 totals 14 residues. With 3 bases clipped from V and 8 bases from J, the junction kept 6 bases outside the gene matches. Germline CDR1 reads LGHNA; CDR2 reads YSLEER. The CDR3 DNA reads TGCGCCAGCAGCCACTGGACAGGGGGGCAAGGCTACACCTTC. It specifies CASSHWTGGQGYTF.

This clonotype was observed at least ten times. V and J are TRBV2 and TRBJ1-5; D may be TRBD1 (5 bases). The CDR3 contains 12 residues. The germline gives CDR1 SNHLY, CDR2 FYNNEI. V dropped 10 bases and J dropped 7 bases, with 14 bases sitting between them. The CDR3 DNA is TGTGCCATAAGGGAGGGGAACCAGCCCCAGCATTTT. This sequence encodes CAIREGNQPQHF.

The sample holds many counts of this clonotype. The chain combines TRBV29-1 with TRBJ2-1; D unclear. Germline values: CDR1 SQVTM, CDR2 ANQGSEA. Trimming shortened V by 6 bases and J by 8 bases, and 11 bases separated the two germline ends. The CDR3 consists of 11 residues. CDR3 sequence reads: CSVKPSYEQFF. Here the CDR3 DNA reads TGCAGCGTGAAGCCTAGTTATGAGCAGTTCTTC.

The rearrangement joins TRBV6-1 to TRBJ2-7; 10 nucleotides align to TRBD1. V gave up 3 bases and J gave up 5 bases; unmatched junction bases: 4. The CDR3 extends over 14 amino acids. The V gene's germline CDR1 is MNHNS and CDR2 SASEGT. CDR3 nucleotide sequence: TGTGCCAGCAGTGACGGGACAGGGGTCAACGAGCAGTACTTC. Protein sequence: CASSDGTGVNEQYF.

This clonotype has just a few counts. This chain links TRBV7-6 with TRBJ1-5; TRBD1 is a possible D gene (5 bases). Between the trimmed V and J ends, which lost 5 bases and 2 bases, there was a span of 13 bases. The CDR3 loop spans 15 amino acids. Germline V gene data show CDR1 as SGHVS and CDR2 as FNYEAQ. The CDR3: CASSPSWGGNQPQHF. The CDR3 nucleotides are TGTGCCAGCAGCCCTTCCTGGGGGGGCAATCAGCCCCAGCATTTT.

This chain links TRBV20-1 with TRBJ1-1, with TRBD1 identical over 7 bases. V dropped 1 base and J dropped 6; count of bases not matched to a gene: 11. Germline loops: CDR1 DFQATT, CDR2 SNEGSKA (reference sequence). The CDR3 loop spans 15 amino acids. CDR3 nucleotides: TGCAGTGCTAGAGCCACGACAGGGCTTCACGCTGAAGCTTTCTTT. Residues: CSARATTGLHAEAFF.

This chain links TRBV7-8 with TRBJ2-3; 10 bases are a match to TRBD2. This CDR3 comprises 14 residues. J gave up 5 bases and V 3 bases, and 2 bases lay outside the gene matches. Germline CDR1 reads SGHVS; CDR2 reads FQNEAQ. Here the CDR3 reads CASSLASGRDTQYF. Written as DNA, the CDR3 is TGTGCCAGCAGCTTGGCTAGCGGGAGAGATACGCAGTATTTT.

This clonotype has at least ten counts. The chain combines TRBV6-1 with TRBJ1-5; a possible D gene is TRBD1 (6 bases). The CDR3 contains 18 residues. The germline CDR1 and CDR2 sequences are MNHNS and SASEGT. V was cut by 6 bases and J by 3 bases, with 24 bases left in between. The CDR3 sequence is CASRLSSGGAEPNQPQHF. CDR3 bases: TGTGCCAGCAGGTTGTCGAGCGGGGGCGCTGAACCCAATCAGCCCCAGCATTTT.

The chain employs TRBV7-2 and TRBJ1-5, with 9 bases matching TRBD1. The germline V gene encodes CDR1 SGHTA and CDR2 FQGNSA. The CDR3 runs 15 residues. The V and J ends lost 6 bases and 7 bases, in that order; junction bases with no gene match: 10. The CDR3 loop reads CASRLGTGLYQPQHF. CDR3 DNA sequence: TGTGCCAGCAGGTTGGGGACAGGGCTTTACCAGCCCCAGCATTTT.

There are many counts of this clonotype. The V gene is TRBV5-1, the J gene TRBJ2-1; tentative D call: TRBD2 (6 bases). From germline, CDR1 is SGHRS and CDR2 YFSETQ. V was trimmed by 4 bases and J by 7 bases, leaving 21 bases between them. The CDR3 length is 16 residues. CDR3 DNA sequence: TGCGCCAGCAGCCTGGGCGGGGTTGGGTCTGTAAATGAGCAGTTCTTC. It codes for CASSLGGVGSVNEQFF.

There are many counts of this clonotype. V usage is TRBV28 and J usage is TRBJ1-6, with D perhaps matching TRBD1 (5 bases). Germline V gene lookup returns CDR1 MDHEN and CDR2 SYDVKM. The CDR3 is made up of 17 amino acids. V lost 7 bases to trimming and J lost 0 bases, with 16 bases between them. In DNA, the CDR3 is TGTGCCAGCATCGGGGGGTTACGGAACTCCTATAATTCACCCCTCCACTTT. The encoded protein is CASIGGLRNSYNSPLHF. Together with reference TRBV28 and TRBJ1-6, the CDR3 gives the full variable domain: DVKVTQSSRYLVKRTGEKVFLECVQDMDHENMFWYRQDPGLGLRLIYFSYDVKMKEKGDIPEGYSVSREKKERFSLILESASTNQTSMYLCASIGGLRNSYNSPLHFGNGTRLTVT.

This clonotype was detected a few times. The chain employs TRBV12-3 or TRBV12-4 and TRBJ1-5; D is undetermined. The CDR3 covers 15 residues. V was shortened by 5 bases and J by 3 bases, with 14 bases between the two germline ends. This chain's CDR3 is CASSVSHRNNQPQHF. CDR3 DNA: TGTGCCAGCAGTGTCAGCCACAGAAACAATCAGCCCCAGCATTTT.

This clonotype was recorded once. This sequence joins TRBV11-3 and TRBJ2-1; no reliable D call. Trimming cost V 5 bases and J 10 bases, with 12 bases left between them. CDR1 and CDR2 from the germline V gene are SGHNT and YENEEA. The CDR3 is made up of 12 amino acids. The CDR3 region is CASSQRTREQFF. The CDR3 coding sequence is TGTGCCAGCAGCCAGCGTACCAGAGAGCAGTTCTTC. Filled out from reference TRBV11-3 and TRBJ2-1, the complete variable domain reads EAGVVQSPRYKIIEKKQPVAFWCNPISGHNTLYWYLQNLGQGPELLIRYENEEAVDDSQLPKDRFSAERLKGVDSTLKIQPAELGDSAVYLCASSQRTREQFFGPGTRLTVL.

This clonotype has a count of ten or more. The V and J genes are TRBV14 and TRBJ2-7; D might be TRBD1 (5 bases). V was clipped by 0 bases and J by 0 bases, with 15 bases between them. Germline values: CDR1 SGHDN, CDR2 FVKESK. This CDR3 has 17 residues. CDR3 region: CASSQDGQGYFSYEQYF. CDR3 coding DNA: TGTGCCAGCAGCCAAGACGGGCAGGGATACTTCTCCTACGAGCAGTACTTC.

This clonotype was seen at least ten times. This chain connects TRBV28 to TRBJ2-7; D not certain. Between the trimmed V and J ends, which lost 2 bases and 7 bases, there was a span of 9 bases. The CDR3 loop spans 12 amino acids. The germline CDR1 and CDR2 sequences are MDHEN and SYDVKM. The CDR3 bases are TGTGCCAGCAGTTTACTCTTAGAGGAGCAGTACTTC. It is translated as CASSLLLEEQYF. Variable domain in full (rest from reference TRBV28 and TRBJ2-7): DVKVTQSSRYLVKRTGEKVFLECVQDMDHENMFWYRQDPGLGLRLIYFSYDVKMKEKGDIPEGYSVSREKKERFSLILESASTNQTSMYLCASSLLLEEQYFGPGTRLTVT.

This chain joins TRBV10-1 and TRBJ2-3; D is unclear. Trimming left V 3 bases short and J 0 bases short, with 7 bases between. CDR3 length: 14 residues. The germline V gene encodes CDR1 WNHNN and CDR2 SYGVQD (reference sequence). The CDR3 coding sequence is TGCGCCAGCAGTGAAGGTCATAGCACAGATACGCAGTATTTT. Its protein is CASSEGHSTDTQYF.

V usage is TRBV9 and J usage is TRBJ2-5, with 9 bases identical to TRBD2. V shed 4 bases, J shed 5 bases, and the junction held 9 bases outside the gene matches. The length of the CDR3 is 15 residues. Germline V lookup: CDR1 SGDLS, CDR2 YYNGEE. CDR3 loop: CASSKISGSLETQYF. The CDR3 DNA reads TGTGCCAGCAGCAAGATTAGCGGGAGCTTGGAGACCCAGTACTTC.

This chain connects TRBV9 to TRBJ2-7; D gene ambiguous. This CDR3 has 15 amino acids. Germline-derived CDR1 and CDR2 are SGDLS and YYNGEE. Trimming shortened V by 0 bases and J by 5 bases, and 15 bases separated the two germline ends. CDR3 residues: CASSVEEGIWDEQYF. As DNA, the CDR3 is TGTGCCAGCAGCGTAGAAGAAGGGATTTGGGACGAGCAGTACTTC.

V is TRBV29-1 and J is TRBJ2-7, with 7 bases identical to TRBD1. Per germline, CDR1 SQVTM and CDR2 ANQGSEA. This CDR3 has 12 amino acids. J lost 3 bases, V lost 4 bases, and 3 bases had no gene match. CDR3 sequence (DNA): TGCAGCGTTGGGGACAGTAACTACGAGCAGTACTTC. It encodes CSVGDSNYEQYF.

At least ten counts were recorded for this clonotype. This chain links TRBV2 with TRBJ1-2; D remains unclear. V dropped 7 bases and J dropped 8 bases, with 5 bases sitting between them. This CDR3 is 9 amino acids long. Germline CDR1 is SNHLY and CDR2 is FYNNEI. The CDR3 sequence is CASKSGYTF. The CDR3 DNA sequence: TGTGCCAGCAAAAGCGGCTACACCTTC. The full variable domain, completed using reference TRBV2 and TRBJ1-2, is EPEVTQTPSHQVTQMGQEVILRCVPISNHLYFYWYRQILGQKVEFLVSFYNNEISEKSEIFDDQFSVERPDGSNFTLKIRSTKLEDSAMYFCASKSGYTFGSGTRLTVV.

This clonotype was found a few times. The J gene is TRBJ1-1, the V gene TRBV4-3; D uncertain. Germline assignment: CDR1 LGHNA and CDR2 YSLEER. CDR3 length: 13 residues. The ends were cut back, 0 bases at V and 3 bases at J, with 5 bases in the middle. CDR3 in DNA: TGCGCCAGCAGCCAAGACAGTGACACTGAAGCTTTCTTT. Translated: CASSQDSDTEAFF.

The gene calls are TRBV20-1 and TRBJ2-3; unclear D gene. Germline V lookup: CDR1 DFQATT, CDR2 SNEGSKA (reference sequence). The CDR3 length is 15 residues. Trimming removed 1 base from V and 5 bases from J, with 16 bases in between. CDR3 amino acids: CSARGVGNERDTQYF. The DNA of the CDR3 is TGCAGTGCTAGAGGGGTCGGAAACGAGAGAGATACGCAGTATTTT.

Ten or more counts support this clonotype. The chain couples TRBV7-2 to TRBJ2-7, with D possibly TRBD2 on 6 matching bases. Trimming stripped 2 bases from V and 0 bases from J, with 14 bases between. This CDR3 is built from 16 residues. CDR1 and CDR2 (germline): SGHTA, FQGNSA. CDR3 in amino acids: CASSLRRDWSSYEQYF. For the CDR3, the DNA is TGTGCCAGCAGCTTAAGGAGGGACTGGAGCTCCTACGAGCAGTACTTC.

This clonotype was observed many times. This chain uses TRBV27 with TRBJ1-2; TRBD1 agrees at 12 bases. Germline V gene data show CDR1 as MNHEY and CDR2 as SMNVEV (reference sequence). Trimming took 4 bases from V and 4 from J; bases not matched to a gene: 10. The CDR3 has 17 amino acids. The CDR3 nucleotides are TGTGCCAGCAGTTCACCCGGGACAGGGGGCGGCAGCTATGGCTACACCTTC. Protein sequence: CASSSPGTGGGSYGYTF.